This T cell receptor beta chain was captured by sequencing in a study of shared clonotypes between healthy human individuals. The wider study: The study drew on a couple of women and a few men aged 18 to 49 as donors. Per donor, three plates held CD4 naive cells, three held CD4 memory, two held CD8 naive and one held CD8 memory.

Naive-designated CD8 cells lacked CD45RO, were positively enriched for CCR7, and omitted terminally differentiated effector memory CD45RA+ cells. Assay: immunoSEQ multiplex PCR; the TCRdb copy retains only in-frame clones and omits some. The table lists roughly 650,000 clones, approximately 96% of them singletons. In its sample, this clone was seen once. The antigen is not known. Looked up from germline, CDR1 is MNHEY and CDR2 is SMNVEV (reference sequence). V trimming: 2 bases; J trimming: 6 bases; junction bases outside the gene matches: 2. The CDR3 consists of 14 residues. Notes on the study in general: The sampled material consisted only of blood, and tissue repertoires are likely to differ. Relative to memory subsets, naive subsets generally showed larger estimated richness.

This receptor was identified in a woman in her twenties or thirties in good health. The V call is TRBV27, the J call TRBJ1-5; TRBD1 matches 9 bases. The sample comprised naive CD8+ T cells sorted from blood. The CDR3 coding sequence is TGTGCCAGCAGTTTAGGGACAGGGCGTCAGCCCCAGCATTTT. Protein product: CASSLGTGRQPQHF.